These 18 T cell receptor beta chains share one sample of origin, sequenced in a study of T cell responses to AZD1222 COVID-19 vaccine. TCRdb's copy holds only in-frame clones and misses some; the assay was immunoSEQ multiplex PCR. The table shows 110,000 to 150,000 clones, with just over 90% occurring only once. This sample comprised peripheral blood, obtained 28 days after the second AZD1222 dose. The receptors come from an adult who received the AZD1222 COVID-19 vaccine.

This clone has a handful of counts. This rearrangement joins TRBV28 to TRBJ1-5; no definite D call. CDR1 and CDR2 from the germline V gene are MDHEN and SYDVKM. The CDR3 runs 14 residues. V was clipped by 1 base and J by 6 bases, with 10 bases between them. The CDR3 nucleotides are TGTGCCAGCAGTTTATTGGGGAAGGCTCAGCCCCAGCATTTT. This encodes CASSLLGKAQPQHF. The full variable domain, its missing parts supplied by reference TRBV28 and TRBJ1-5, is DVKVTQSSRYLVKRTGEKVFLECVQDMDHENMFWYRQDPGLGLRLIYFSYDVKMKEKGDIPEGYSVSREKKERFSLILESASTNQTSMYLCASSLLGKAQPQHFGDGTRLSIL.

The chain carries TRBV19 and TRBJ2-3, with 12 bases aligning to TRBD1. Germline V gives CDR1 LNHDA, CDR2 SQIVND (reference sequence). Germline trimming cut 2 bases from V and 4 bases from J; bases unmatched to any gene: 4. CDR3 length: 16 amino acids. The CDR3 DNA follows: TGTGCCAGTAGTATATGGGACAGGGGGCGCGCAGATACGCAGTATTTT. This encodes CASSIWDRGRADTQYF. The entire variable domain, with the rest obtained from reference TRBV19 and TRBJ2-3, is as follows: DGGITQSPKYLFRKEGQNVTLSCEQNLNHDAMYWYRQDPGQGLRLIYYSQIVNDFQKGDIAEGYSVSREKKESFPLTVTSAQKNPTAFYLCASSIWDRGRADTQYFGPGTRLTVL.

V gene TRBV19 combines with J gene TRBJ2-1, with D possibly being TRBD1 or TRBD2 (5 bases each). The V end lost 5 bases, the J end lost 8 bases, and 13 bases lay between the germline ends. CDR3 length: 13 residues. Germline CDR1 reads LNHDA; CDR2 reads SQIVND (reference sequence). CDR3 DNA sequence: TGTGCCAGTAGTCTGGGCTGGGGGTATGAGCAGTTCTTC. Its translation is CASSLGWGYEQFF. The full variable domain, its missing parts supplied by reference TRBV19 and TRBJ2-1, is DGGITQSPKYLFRKEGQNVTLSCEQNLNHDAMYWYRQDPGQGLRLIYYSQIVNDFQKGDIAEGYSVSREKKESFPLTVTSAQKNPTAFYLCASSLGWGYEQFFGPGTRLTVL.

The chain recombines TRBV7-2 with TRBJ2-7, with D tentatively TRBD1 (6 bases). The CDR3 spans 14 residues. Germline V gives CDR1 SGHTA, CDR2 FQGNSA. Trimming left V 1 base short and J 11 bases short, with 18 bases between. This chain's CDR3 is CASSLVPGHPGEYF. The DNA of the CDR3 is TGTGCCAGCAGCTTAGTGCCGGGACACCCTGGAGAGTACTTC.

The rearrangement uses TRBV3-1 (or the pseudogene TRBV3-2) and TRBJ2-1; 9 positions agree with TRBD1. V was clipped by 1 base and J by 16 bases; unmatched bases: 17. This CDR3 has 16 amino acids. The germline CDR1 and CDR2 sequences are LGHDT and YNNKEL (reference sequence). The CDR3 region is CASSQAHGTGPPGVFF. DNA of the CDR3: TGTGCCAGCAGCCAAGCCCACGGGACAGGGCCACCCGGGGTATTCTTC.

The chain uses TRBV5-6 and TRBJ1-6; unclear D gene. The V end lost 0 bases, the J end lost 8 bases, and 18 bases lay between the germline ends. Germline lookup yields CDR1 SGHDT and CDR2 YYEEEE. The CDR3 loop spans 17 amino acids. This chain's CDR3 is CASSLALKGIGDSPLHF. The CDR3 nucleotides are TGTGCCAGCAGCTTGGCCTTGAAAGGGATTGGGGATTCACCCCTCCACTTT. Together with reference TRBV5-6 and TRBJ1-6, the CDR3 gives the full variable domain: DAGVTQSPTHLIKTRGQQVTLRCSPKSGHDTVSWYQQALGQGPQFIFQYYEEEERQRGNFPDRFSGHQFPNYSSELNVNALLLGDSALYLCASSLALKGIGDSPLHFGNGTRLTVT.

Only a few counts were recorded for this clone. The CDR3 loop is CASSQDTRWAEQFF. CDR3 nucleotides: TGTGCCAGCAGCCAAGATACTAGGTGGGCTGAGCAGTTCTTC. V is TRBV4-2 and J is TRBJ2-1; TRBD2 might be the D (5 bases). Trimming left V 0 bases short and J 9 bases short, with 12 bases between. Per germline, CDR1 LGHNA and CDR2 YNFKEQ. This CDR3 comprises 14 residues.

The gene calls are TRBV19 and TRBJ1-5; tentative D call: TRBD1 (6 bases). This CDR3 is 15 amino acids long. V lost 7 bases, J lost 10 bases, and 23 bases lay in between. Germline-derived CDR1 and CDR2 are LNHDA and SQIVND (reference sequence). Written as DNA, the CDR3 is TGTGCCAGTATCCCGACAGGCCGTCGGTTGGGACCCCAGCATTTT. The encoded protein is CASIPTGRRLGPQHF.

This sequence joins TRBV14 and TRBJ2-1; 7 bases are shared with TRBD2. Germline-derived CDR1 and CDR2 are SGHDN and FVKESK. The V and J ends lost 0 bases and 2 bases, in that order; junction bases with no gene match: 4. The CDR3 has 16 amino acids. The CDR3 DNA reads as TGTGCCAGCAGCCAAGATTTCGGACTAGCCTACAATGAGCAGTTCTTC. This gives the protein CASSQDFGLAYNEQFF.

The chain couples TRBV5-1 to TRBJ2-1; 9 bases are shared with TRBD2. Germline values: CDR1 SGHRS, CDR2 YFSETQ. The CDR3 is 15 amino acids. Trimming cost V 1 base and J 5 bases; bases outside gene matches: 4. CDR3 amino acids: CASSLYRGRDNEQFF. Here the CDR3 DNA reads TGCGCCAGCAGCTTGTATCGCGGGAGGGACAATGAGCAGTTCTTC. The whole variable domain, filled in from reference TRBV5-1 and TRBJ2-1, reads KAGVTQTPRYLIKTRGQQVTLSCSPISGHRSVSWYQQTPGQGLQFLFEYFSETQRNKGNFPGRFSGRQFSNSRSEMNVSTLELGDSALYLCASSLYRGRDNEQFFGPGTRLTVL.

This chain uses TRBV5-5 with TRBJ1-5; D uncertain. CDR3 length: 14 residues. Per germline, CDR1 SGHKS and CDR2 YYEKEE (reference sequence). V lost 5 bases and J lost 3, with 12 bases in between. The CDR3, as DNA: TGTGCCAGCAGGCGGACGGCGGACAATCAGCCCCAGCATTTT. This translates into CASRRTADNQPQHF.

The chain recombines TRBV5-1 with TRBJ2-7, with D possibly being TRBD1 (5 bases). The CDR3 runs to 13 residues. Germline V gene lookup returns CDR1 SGHRS and CDR2 YFSETQ. Trimming left V 2 bases short and J 1 base short, with 7 bases between. CDR3 in amino acids: CASSFGASYEQYF. Here the CDR3 DNA reads TGCGCCAGCAGCTTTGGGGCTTCCTACGAGCAGTACTTC.

The chain combines TRBV6-5 with TRBJ1-2; D is undetermined. V was shortened by 5 bases and J by 6 bases, with 13 bases between the two germline ends. CDR1 is MNHEY, CDR2 SVGAGI, per germline. The CDR3 runs to 13 residues. The CDR3 loop reads CASSPRLGDGYTF. The CDR3 bases are TGTGCCAGCAGTCCCAGGCTCGGGGATGGCTACACCTTC.

The chain employs TRBV19 and TRBJ2-1; D gene ambiguous. CDR1 is LNHDA and CDR2 is SQIVND in the germline V gene (reference sequence). Between the trimmed V and J ends, which lost 6 bases and 3 bases, there was a span of 9 bases. The CDR3 runs to 13 residues. The CDR3 bases are TGTGCCAGTAGCCCGACCGGCTACAATGAGCAGTTCTTC. This translates into CASSPTGYNEQFF.

This chain joins TRBV6-1 and TRBJ1-5; D unclear. This CDR3 region has 14 residues. The germline gives CDR1 MNHNS, CDR2 SASEGT. V shed 2 bases and J shed 3 bases, with 8 bases lying between them. CDR3 sequence: CASSEQPFNQPQHF. The DNA for the CDR3 is TGTGCCAGCAGTGAACAGCCCTTCAATCAGCCCCAGCATTTT.

This chain connects TRBV5-1 to TRBJ1-6, with TRBD1 identical over 9 bases. Germline CDR1 SGHRS, CDR2 YFSETQ. The CDR3 sequence is 16 residues long. The V and J ends lost 3 bases and 6 bases, in that order; junction bases with no gene match: 7. The CDR3 protein is CASSSVGQGPNSPLHF. As DNA, the CDR3 is TGCGCCAGCAGCTCGGTTGGACAGGGGCCTAATTCACCCCTCCACTTT.

The chain joins TRBV7-3 to TRBJ2-1; 7 bases agree with TRBD2. With V trimmed by 5 bases and J by 4 bases, 8 bases remained unmatched. The CDR3 length is 15 residues. Germline-derived CDR1 and CDR2 are SGHTA and FQGTGA. The CDR3 is CASSPGLAAYNEQFF. Written as DNA, the CDR3 is TGTGCCAGCAGCCCCGGGCTAGCGGCGTACAATGAGCAGTTCTTC.

The chain recombines TRBV19 with TRBJ1-5; a possible D gene is TRBD1 (6 bases). The CDR3 is made up of 14 amino acids. The ends were cut back, 5 bases at V and 3 bases at J, with 11 bases in the middle. Germline lookup yields CDR1 LNHDA and CDR2 SQIVND (reference sequence). The CDR3 DNA is TGTGCCAGTAGTCCTAGGGGGGTCAATCAGCCCCAGCATTTT. Residues: CASSPRGVNQPQHF.